This passage covers 30 T cell receptor beta chains from one sample sequenced in a study of T cell responses to AZD1222 COVID-19 vaccine. Measured with immunoSEQ multiplex PCR; TCRdb has only the in-frame clones, and not every one. The sample contains 100,000 to 150,000 clones, roughly nine tenths of which appear only once. This sample comprised peripheral blood, obtained on day 0 of AZD1222 vaccination. These receptors were obtained from an adult in good health.

The chain employs TRBV19 and TRBJ2-1; D is possibly TRBD2 (6 bases). The germline gives CDR1 LNHDA, CDR2 SQIVND (reference sequence). V gave up 5 bases and J gave up 10 bases, with 21 bases separating them. This CDR3 is 15 amino acids long. The CDR3 coding sequence is TGTGCCAGTAGTTCCACGGGGGAGAGGGGACGGGAGCAGTTCTTC. Residues: CASSSTGERGREQFF.

The genes are TRBV10-3 and TRBJ2-5; 11 bases are shared with TRBD2. This CDR3 is built from 17 residues. After removal of 4 bases from V and 3 bases from J, the junction contained 10 bases not matched to a gene. Germline values: CDR1 ENHRY, CDR2 SYGVKD. The CDR3 sequence: CAISASPGLAEEETQYF. The CDR3, as DNA: TGTGCCATCAGTGCCTCTCCGGGACTAGCGGAGGAAGAGACCCAGTACTTC.

V gene TRBV11-2 combines with J gene TRBJ2-7; no reliable D call. The V gene's germline CDR1 is SGHAT and CDR2 FQNNGV. V was cut by 5 bases and J by 3 bases, with 14 bases left in between. The CDR3 length is 14 residues. CDR3 in DNA: TGTGCCAGCAGCCGATACCCCCCTCGCTACGAGCAGTACTTC. Translating gives CASSRYPPRYEQYF.

The chain uses TRBV5-1 and TRBJ2-7; D tentatively fits TRBD1 or TRBD2 (7 bases each). Germline V gene lookup returns CDR1 SGHRS and CDR2 YFSETQ. Trimming left V 1 base short and J 7 bases short, with 15 bases between. CDR3 length: 14 amino acids. The DNA of the CDR3 is TGCGCCAGCAGCTTGTCGGCAGGGGGAGGGGAGCAGTACTTC. Amino acid sequence: CASSLSAGGGEQYF. Filled out from reference TRBV5-1 and TRBJ2-7, the complete variable domain reads KAGVTQTPRYLIKTRGQQVTLSCSPISGHRSVSWYQQTPGQGLQFLFEYFSETQRNKGNFPGRFSGRQFSNSRSEMNVSTLELGDSALYLCASSLSAGGGEQYFGPGTRLTVT.

The J gene is TRBJ2-7, the V gene TRBV21-1; the D call of TRBD2 is as the table states it, not checked on the DNA. TRBV21-1 is deemed a pseudogene. The CDR3 length is 14 residues. The CDR3 spells CASSPPRYQAEQYF. CDR3 nucleotides: TGTGCCAGCAGCCCCCCCCGATATCAAGCCGAGCAGTACTTC.

The chain has TRBV24-1 and TRBJ1-1; 7 bases align to TRBD1. The CDR3 runs 14 residues. Germline V gene lookup returns CDR1 KGHDR and CDR2 SFDVKD. The V and J ends lost 4 bases and 4 bases, in that order; junction bases with no gene match: 5. CDR3 bases: TGTGCCACCAGTGAGGACGGGACAGCCACTGAAGCTTTCTTT. Translation gives CATSEDGTATEAFF.

This chain joins TRBV3-1 (or the pseudogene TRBV3-2) and TRBJ2-7; TRBD2 agrees at 7 bases. The CDR3 contains 14 residues. Germline V gives CDR1 LGHDT, CDR2 YNNKEL (reference sequence). V was clipped by 3 bases and J by 4 bases; unmatched bases: 6. CDR3: CASSQHGGSYEQYF. In DNA form, the CDR3 reads TGTGCCAGCAGCCAGCACGGCGGGAGTTACGAGCAGTACTTC.

This chain links TRBV19 with TRBJ2-7; D possibly corresponds to TRBD1 (6 bases). Germline V gene data show CDR1 as LNHDA and CDR2 as SQIVND (reference sequence). The ends were cut back, 5 bases at V and 3 bases at J, with 14 bases in the middle. The CDR3 runs 14 residues. CDR3 amino acids: CASSLDSSIYEQYF. The CDR3 DNA sequence: TGTGCCAGTAGTTTGGACAGCTCAATCTACGAGCAGTACTTC.

This chain connects TRBV6-2 or TRBV6-3 to TRBJ2-2, with unresolved D. This CDR3 comprises 15 residues. The germline V gene has CDR1 MNHEY and CDR2 SVGEGT. The ends were cut back, 4 bases at V and 0 bases at J, with 9 bases in the middle. CDR3 protein: CASSSPRSNTGELFF. The DNA for the CDR3 is TGTGCCAGCAGTTCCCCCCGGTCGAACACCGGGGAGCTGTTTTTT.

The V and J genes are TRBV6-6 and TRBJ1-1; no clear D. CDR1 MNHNY and CDR2 SVGAGI come from the germline V gene (reference sequence). Trimming removed 6 bases from V and 0 bases from J, with 8 bases in between. The CDR3 is made up of 13 amino acids. The CDR3 spells CASSDNLNTEAFF. DNA for the CDR3: TGTGCCAGCAGCGACAATTTGAACACTGAAGCTTTCTTT.

Only one count was recorded for this clone. The rearrangement uses TRBV19 and TRBJ1-2; 9 bases align to TRBD1. J gave up 6 bases and V 5 bases, and 10 bases lay outside the gene matches. CDR1 LNHDA and CDR2 SQIVND come from the germline V gene (reference sequence). The CDR3 consists of 15 residues. CDR3 DNA: TGTGCCAGTAGTCGAAAGGGGACAGGGTCGGATGGCTACACCTTC. Protein product: CASSRKGTGSDGYTF.

The rearrangement links TRBV2 to TRBJ1-6, with 7 bases lining up with TRBD1. CDR1 and CDR2 from the germline V gene are SNHLY and FYNNEI. V was pared by 8 bases and J by 9 bases, with 7 bases of the junction left unmatched. This CDR3 has 13 amino acids. CDR3: CASRTGTGSPLHF. DNA of the CDR3: TGTGCCAGCCGGACAGGAACGGGTTCACCCCTCCACTTT.

The gene calls are TRBV7-9 and TRBJ2-5; D is possibly TRBD1 or TRBD2 (5 bases each). Trimming removed 1 base from V and 6 bases from J, with 12 bases in between. The CDR3 is 14 amino acids. Per germline, CDR1 SEHNR and CDR2 FQNEAQ (reference sequence). The DNA for the CDR3 is TGTGCCAGCAGCTTAGAACCCAGGGAGAAGACCCAGTACTTC. Translation: CASSLEPREKTQYF.

This chain joins TRBV21-1 and TRBJ2-1; TRBD2, the D gene given by the table, was not confirmed from the DNA. TRBV21-1 corresponds to a pseudogene. This CDR3 has 10 residues. The CDR3 region has the DNA TGTGCCAGCCCTCACAATGAGCAGTTCTTC. Its translation: CASPHNEQFF.

The chain recombines TRBV18 with TRBJ1-1, with 7 bases identical to TRBD1. CDR1 and CDR2 from the germline V gene are KGHSH and LQKENI. Trimming cost V 6 bases and J 0 bases; bases outside gene matches: 10. The CDR3 has 16 residues. CDR3 sequence (DNA): TGTGCCAGCTCCCCATCGACAGGGTTCATGAACACTGAAGCTTTCTTT. This translates into CASSPSTGFMNTEAFF.

The rearrangement joins TRBV6-7 to TRBJ1-3; possible D gene TRBD1, 6 bases. TRBV6-7 is identified as an open reading frame with a role that is uncertain. The V end was cut by 4 bases, the J end by 1 base, with 14 bases between. The CDR3 covers 16 residues. The CDR3 region has the DNA TGTGCCAGCAGTTTGGGGGGGGGCGATTCTGGAAACACCATATATTTT. Amino acid sequence: CASSLGGGDSGNTIYF.

This clone appeared once. This chain joins TRBV11-2 and TRBJ2-7, with unresolved D. Germline V lookup: CDR1 SGHAT, CDR2 FQNNGV. V lost 5 bases and J lost 1, with 18 bases in between. CDR3 size: 16 residues. The CDR3 nucleotides read TGTGCCAGCAGCCCGACCGCCCCGGCGGCATCCTACGAGCAGTACTTC. Protein product: CASSPTAPAASYEQYF.

This chain connects TRBV5-5 to TRBJ1-2, with 7 bases aligning to TRBD1. Germline V gene lookup returns CDR1 SGHKS and CDR2 YYEKEE (reference sequence). V trimming: 4 bases; J trimming: 0 bases; junction bases outside the gene matches: 6. The CDR3 is 15 amino acids. The CDR3 DNA follows: TGTGCCAGCAGCGCCCGACAGGGAACTAACTATGGCTACACCTTC. Translated: CASSARQGTNYGYTF.

The CDR3 is CASSLGSSGANVLTF. The CDR3 nucleotides are TGCGCCAGCAGCTTAGGAAGCTCTGGGGCCAACGTCCTGACTTTC. The chain employs TRBV5-1 and TRBJ2-6, with D uncertain. The germline gives CDR1 SGHRS, CDR2 YFSETQ. Trimming took 2 bases from V and 0 from J, leaving 6 bases between them. The CDR3 is made up of 15 amino acids.

This chain connects TRBV29-1 to TRBJ1-1; D uncertain. V was clipped by 0 bases and J by 9 bases, with 14 bases between them. This CDR3 region has 13 residues. Germline CDR1 is SQVTM and CDR2 is ANQGSEA. In nucleotides, the CDR3 is TGCAGCGTTGAAGATCTTACCGTCATCAAAGCTTTCTTT. It codes for CSVEDLTVIKAFF.

V is TRBV28 and J is TRBJ2-3; D gene ambiguous. CDR3 length: 17 residues. In germline, CDR1 is MDHEN, CDR2 SYDVKM. V gave up 5 bases and J gave up 0 bases, with 18 bases separating them. The CDR3 here is CASSGSWRGSSTDTQYF. The DNA for the CDR3 is TGTGCCAGCAGTGGTAGTTGGCGAGGCTCTAGCACAGATACGCAGTATTTT.

The chain is built from TRBV28 and TRBJ1-2; possibly TRBD1 for D (5 bases). There are 13 residues in the CDR3. Germline V lookup: CDR1 MDHEN, CDR2 SYDVKM. V lost 8 bases to trimming and J lost 3 bases, with 13 bases between them. The CDR3 spells CASWGRADYGYTF. CDR3 sequence (DNA): TGTGCCAGCTGGGGCAGGGCCGACTATGGCTACACCTTC.

The chain uses TRBV5-5 and TRBJ1-6; unclear D gene. Germline lookup yields CDR1 SGHKS and CDR2 YYEKEE (reference sequence). The CDR3 contains 17 residues. The V and J ends lost 3 bases and 8 bases respectively, with 21 bases between them. The DNA for the CDR3 is TGTGCCAGCAGCTCCCCGCCGGTGAGTCGGTGGGATTCACCCCTCCACTTT. Translation gives CASSSPPVSRWDSPLHF. The variable domain in full, with the rest retrieved from reference TRBV5-5 and TRBJ1-6, is DAGVTQSPTHLIKTRGQQVTLRCSPISGHKSVSWYQQVLGQGPQFIFQYYEKEERGRGNFPDRFSARQFPNYSSELNVNALLLGDSALYLCASSSPPVSRWDSPLHFGNGTRLTVT.

The genes are TRBV9 and TRBJ1-4; the match to TRBD1 covers 8 bases. CDR1 is SGDLS and CDR2 is YYNGEE in the germline V gene. The CDR3 sequence is 15 residues long. J lost 3 bases, V lost 3 bases, and 4 bases had no gene match. This chain's CDR3 is CASSAQGAANEKLFF. The CDR3 DNA is TGTGCCAGCAGCGCGCAGGGGGCGGCTAATGAAAAACTGTTTTTT.

The rearrangement joins TRBV27 to TRBJ1-6, with unresolved D. Germline V gene sequence: CDR1 MNHEY, CDR2 SMNVEV (reference sequence). The V end lost 7 bases, the J end lost 10 bases, and 17 bases lay between the germline ends. The CDR3 is 14 amino acids. The CDR3 DNA reads as TGTGCCAGCAAGCCACAGCGGGGAGGATCACCCCTCCACTTT. It yields the protein CASKPQRGGSPLHF.

In this sample, this clone turned up once. The chain employs TRBV10-1 and TRBJ2-2; the match to TRBD1 covers 7 bases. V gave up 6 bases and J gave up 0 bases; unmatched junction bases: 4. The CDR3 has 15 residues. Germline lookup yields CDR1 WNHNN and CDR2 SYGVQD (reference sequence). The DNA for the CDR3 is TGCGCCAGCAGCCGGGACAGCGCGAACACCGGGGAGCTGTTTTTT. It specifies CASSRDSANTGELFF.

The chain uses TRBV18 and TRBJ1-1; D is uncertain. Trimming shortened V by 3 bases and J by 1 base, and 6 bases separated the two germline ends. Germline CDR1 reads KGHSH; CDR2 reads LQKENI. This CDR3 contains 13 residues. CDR3 DNA: TGTGCCAGCTCACCGGCAGGGAACACTGAAGCTTTCTTT. As protein: CASSPAGNTEAFF. Full variable domain (remainder filled in from reference TRBV18 and TRBJ1-1): NAGVMQNPRHLVRRRGQEARLRCSPMKGHSHVYWYRQLPEEGLKFMVYLQKENIIDESGMPKERFSAEFPKEGPSILRIQQVVRGDSAAYFCASSPAGNTEAFFGQGTRLTVV.

This clone appeared a few times. The V gene is TRBV5-1, the J gene TRBJ2-1, with 10 bases lining up with TRBD2. Losses at the gene ends were 4 bases for V and 0 bases for J; bases not matched to a gene: 13. Germline loops: CDR1 SGHRS, CDR2 YFSETQ. This CDR3 is built from 19 residues. CDR3 nucleotides: TGCGCCAGCAGCCCCGGATATAGCGGGAGGACTAGCTCCTACAATGAGCAGTTCTTC. This encodes CASSPGYSGRTSSYNEQFF.

The genes are TRBV7-9 and TRBJ2-7, with TRBD2 matching over 14 bases. The CDR3 consists of 15 residues. The trim removed 5 bases at V and 5 bases at J, leaving 5 bases unmatched. Per the germline V gene, CDR1 is SEHNR and CDR2 is FQNEAQ (reference sequence). CDR3 DNA sequence: TGTGCCAGCAGCCGCGGACTAGCGGGGGGTAACGAGCAGTACTTC. Encoded protein: CASSRGLAGGNEQYF.

The chain's CDR3 is CASGPQGVNIQYF. The CDR3 region has the DNA TGTGCCAGCGGGCCCCAAGGGGTGAACATTCAGTACTTC. This chain uses TRBV2 with TRBJ2-4, with a possible D match to TRBD1 (5 bases). Germline assignment: CDR1 SNHLY and CDR2 FYNNEI. The CDR3 is 13 amino acids. V dropped 8 bases and J dropped 7 bases, with 15 bases sitting between them.